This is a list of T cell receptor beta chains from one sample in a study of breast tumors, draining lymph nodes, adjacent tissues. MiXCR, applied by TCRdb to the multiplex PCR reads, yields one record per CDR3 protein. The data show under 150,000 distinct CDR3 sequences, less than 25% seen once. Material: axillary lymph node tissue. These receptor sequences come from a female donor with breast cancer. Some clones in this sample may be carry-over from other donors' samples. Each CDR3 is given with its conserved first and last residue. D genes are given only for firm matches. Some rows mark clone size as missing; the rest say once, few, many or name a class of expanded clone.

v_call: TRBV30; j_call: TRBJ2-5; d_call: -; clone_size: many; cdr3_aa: CAWSRGPLQETQYF; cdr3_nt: TGTGCCTGGAGTAGGGGCCCCCTCCAAGAGACCCAGTACTTC
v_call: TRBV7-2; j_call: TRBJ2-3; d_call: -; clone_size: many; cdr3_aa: CASRRELDTDTQYF; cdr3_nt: TGTGCCAGCAGGAGGGAGTTGGACACAGATACGCAGTATTTT
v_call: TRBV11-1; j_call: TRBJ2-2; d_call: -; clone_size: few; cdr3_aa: CASSYDRDDTGGLFF; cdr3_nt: TGTGCCAGCAGTTACGACAGGGACGACACCGGGGGGCTGTTTTTT
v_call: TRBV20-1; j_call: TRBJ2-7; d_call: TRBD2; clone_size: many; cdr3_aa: CSARGLAGGGVRYEQYF; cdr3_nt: TGCAGTGCTAGGGGACTAGCGGGAGGAGGAGTACGCTATGAGCAGTACTTC
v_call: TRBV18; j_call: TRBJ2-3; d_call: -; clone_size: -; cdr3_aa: CASSPVSGSTDTQYF; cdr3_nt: TGTGCCAGCTCACCAGTAAGCGGTAGCACAGATACGCAGTATTTT
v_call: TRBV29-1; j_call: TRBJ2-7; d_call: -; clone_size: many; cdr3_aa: CSVRGASSYEQYF; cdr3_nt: TGCAGCGTTCGGGGGGCCTCCTCCTACGAGCAGTACTTC
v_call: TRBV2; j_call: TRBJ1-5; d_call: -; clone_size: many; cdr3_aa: CASSEEGRQPQHF; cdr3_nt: TGTGCCAGCAGTGAAGAGGGACGCCAGCCCCAGCATTTT
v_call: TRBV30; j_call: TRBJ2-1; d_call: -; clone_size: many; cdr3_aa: CAWSVQGGTGGNEQFF; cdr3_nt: TGTGCCTGGAGTGTACAGGGGGGGACCGGTGGGAATGAGCAGTTCTTC
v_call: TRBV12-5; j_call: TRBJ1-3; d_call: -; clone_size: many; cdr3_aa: CASGYTLSGNTIYF; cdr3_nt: TGTGCTAGTGGTTATACCCTGTCTGGAAACACCATATATTTT
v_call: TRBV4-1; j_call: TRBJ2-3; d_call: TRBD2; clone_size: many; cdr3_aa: CASSQSPGTSGRTDTQYF; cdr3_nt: TGCGCCAGCAGCCAATCCCCGGGGACTAGCGGGAGAACAGATACGCAGTATTTT